The T cell receptor beta chain described here comes from a study of type 1 regulatory T cells. Study-level information: T-allo10 is a Tr1-enriched, alloantigen-specific CD4 T cell product made in vitro.

The germline V gene has CDR1 SQVTM and CDR2 ANQGSEA. V was pared by 3 bases and J by 5 bases, with 8 bases of the junction left unmatched. This CDR3 region has 15 residues. This clonotype came up many times. The antigen is unknown. TCRdb itself ran the reads through MiXCR, one entry per CDR3 protein. The data hold fewer than 70,000 distinct CDR3 sequences, with nearly 65% observed a single time. T-allo10 cells from the graft donor were described as anergic, host-alloantigen-specific, and alloantigen-specific suppressors. The material sequenced was cultured T cells, either the whole culture or a sorted T cell fraction (not recorded which). The subset here: Tr1-enriched cell product generated in vitro against host alloantigens. The rearrangement uses TRBV29-1 and TRBJ2-5, with 11 bases aligning to TRBD2. The source is a human donor in good health. CDR3 in amino acids: CSVDLAGGRTETQYF. The CDR3 coding sequence is TGCAGCGTTGATCTAGCGGGGGGCCGAACGGAGACCCAGTACTTC.